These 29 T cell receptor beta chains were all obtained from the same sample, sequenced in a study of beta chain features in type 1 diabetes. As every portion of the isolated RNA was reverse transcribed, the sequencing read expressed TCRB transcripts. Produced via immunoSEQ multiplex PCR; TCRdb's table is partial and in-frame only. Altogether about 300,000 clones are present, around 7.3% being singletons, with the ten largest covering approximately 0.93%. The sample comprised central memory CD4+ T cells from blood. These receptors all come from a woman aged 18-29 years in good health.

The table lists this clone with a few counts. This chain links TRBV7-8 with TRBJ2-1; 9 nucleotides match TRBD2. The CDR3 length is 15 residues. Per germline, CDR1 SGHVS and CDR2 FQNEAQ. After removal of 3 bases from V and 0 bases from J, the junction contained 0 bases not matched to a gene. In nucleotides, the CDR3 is TGTGCCAGCAGCTTTAGCGGGAGCTCCTACAATGAGCAGTTCTTC. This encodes CASSFSGSSYNEQFF.

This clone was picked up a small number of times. The CDR3 loop is CASSLAPGSGYEQYV. The CDR3 coding sequence is TGCGCCAGCAGCTTGGCGCCAGGGTCGGGGTACGAGCAGTACGTC. The chain links TRBV5-1 to TRBJ2-7; D tentatively fits TRBD1 or TRBD2 (5 bases each). The V and J ends lost 0 bases and 4 bases respectively, with 14 bases between them. In germline, CDR1 is SGHRS, CDR2 YFSETQ. The length of the CDR3 is 15 residues.

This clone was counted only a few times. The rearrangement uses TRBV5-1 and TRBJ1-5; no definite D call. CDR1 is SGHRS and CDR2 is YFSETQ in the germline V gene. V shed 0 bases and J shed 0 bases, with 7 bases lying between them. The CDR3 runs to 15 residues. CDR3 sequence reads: CASSLEGYSNQPQHF. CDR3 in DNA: TGCGCCAGCAGCTTGGAGGGTTATAGCAATCAGCCCCAGCATTTT.

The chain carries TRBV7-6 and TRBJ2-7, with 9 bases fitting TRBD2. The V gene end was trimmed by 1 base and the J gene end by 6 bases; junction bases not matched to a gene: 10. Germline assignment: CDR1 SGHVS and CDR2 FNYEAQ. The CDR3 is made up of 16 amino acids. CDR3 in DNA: TGTGCCAGCAGCTTAGAAATAGCGGGAGTTCTTTCCGAGCAGTACTTC. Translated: CASSLEIAGVLSEQYF.

CDR3 nucleotide sequence: TGTGCCAGCTCACCACCCACCCGGGAGGGCTACACCTTC. Residues: CASSPPTREGYTF. J is TRBJ1-2 and V is TRBV18, with no clear D. The CDR3 runs to 13 residues. The V end was cut by 0 bases, the J end by 8 bases, with 10 bases between. Germline loops: CDR1 KGHSH, CDR2 LQKENI.

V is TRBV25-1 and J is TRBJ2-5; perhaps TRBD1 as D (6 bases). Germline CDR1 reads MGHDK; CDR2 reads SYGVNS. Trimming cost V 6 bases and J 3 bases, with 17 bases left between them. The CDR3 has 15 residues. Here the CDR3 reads CASSSGTPNKETQYF. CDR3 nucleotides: TGTGCCAGCAGCTCCGGGACACCGAATAAAGAGACCCAGTACTTC. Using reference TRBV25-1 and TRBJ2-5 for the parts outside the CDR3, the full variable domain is EADIYQTPRYLVIGTGKKITLECSQTMGHDKMYWYQQDPGMELHLIHYSYGVNSTEKGDLSSESTVSRIRTEHFPLTLESARPSHTSQYLCASSSGTPNKETQYFGPGTRLLVL.

In DNA, the CDR3 is TGTGCCAGTAGCCCGCGGGACAGGGTCTATGGCTACACCTTC. Protein product: CASSPRDRVYGYTF. V gene TRBV19 combines with J gene TRBJ1-2, with 9 positions matching TRBD1. The ends lost 6 bases at V and 4 bases at J; junction bases unmatched: 6. CDR1 and CDR2 (germline): LNHDA, SQIVND (reference sequence). This CDR3 comprises 14 residues.

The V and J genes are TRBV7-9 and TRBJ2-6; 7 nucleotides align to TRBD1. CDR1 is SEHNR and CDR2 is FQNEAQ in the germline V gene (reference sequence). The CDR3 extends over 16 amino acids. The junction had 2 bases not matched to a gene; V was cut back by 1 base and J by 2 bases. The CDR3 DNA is TGTGCCAGCAGCTTAGGTGACAGGGCTGGGGCCAACGTCCTGACTTTC. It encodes CASSLGDRAGANVLTF.

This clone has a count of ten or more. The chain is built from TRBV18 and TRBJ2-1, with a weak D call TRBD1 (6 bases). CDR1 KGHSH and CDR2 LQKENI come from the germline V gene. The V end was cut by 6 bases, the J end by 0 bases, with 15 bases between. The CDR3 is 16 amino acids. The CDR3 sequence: CASSNTGSSSYNEQFF. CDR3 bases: TGTGCCAGCTCCAATACAGGGTCGAGCTCCTACAATGAGCAGTTCTTC.

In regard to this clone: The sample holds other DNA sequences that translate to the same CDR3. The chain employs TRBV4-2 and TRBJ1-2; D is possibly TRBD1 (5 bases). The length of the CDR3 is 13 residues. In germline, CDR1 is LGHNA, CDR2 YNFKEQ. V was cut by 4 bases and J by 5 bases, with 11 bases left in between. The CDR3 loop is CASSPPGLYGYTF. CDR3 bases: TGTGCCAGCAGCCCACCAGGGTTGTATGGCTACACCTTC.

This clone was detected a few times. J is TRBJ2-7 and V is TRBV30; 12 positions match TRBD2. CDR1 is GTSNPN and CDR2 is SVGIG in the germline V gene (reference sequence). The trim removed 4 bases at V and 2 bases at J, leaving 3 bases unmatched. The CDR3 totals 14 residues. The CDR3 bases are TGTGCCTGGAAAAGGACTAGCGGGGCCTACGAGCAGTACTTC. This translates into CAWKRTSGAYEQYF.

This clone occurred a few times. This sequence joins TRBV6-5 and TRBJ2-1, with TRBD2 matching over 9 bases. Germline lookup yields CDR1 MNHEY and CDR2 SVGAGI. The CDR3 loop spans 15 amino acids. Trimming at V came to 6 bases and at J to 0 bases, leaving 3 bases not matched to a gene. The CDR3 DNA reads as TGTGCCAGCAGGAGTAGCGGGGGCTCCTACAATGAGCAGTTCTTC. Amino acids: CASRSSGGSYNEQFF.

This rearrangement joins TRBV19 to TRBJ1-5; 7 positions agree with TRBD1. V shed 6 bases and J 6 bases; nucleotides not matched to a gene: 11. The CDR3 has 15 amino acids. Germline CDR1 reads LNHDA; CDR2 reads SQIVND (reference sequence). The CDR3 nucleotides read TGTGCCAGTAGAACCTCCGGGACAGCCCTTCAGCCCCAGCATTTT. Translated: CASRTSGTALQPQHF.

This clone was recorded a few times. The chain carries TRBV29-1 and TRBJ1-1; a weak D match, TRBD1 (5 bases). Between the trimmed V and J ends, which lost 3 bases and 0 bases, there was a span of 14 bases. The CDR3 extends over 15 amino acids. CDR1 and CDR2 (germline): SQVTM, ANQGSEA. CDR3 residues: CSVDAAGGVNTEAFF. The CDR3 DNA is TGCAGCGTTGATGCTGCGGGGGGGGTGAACACTGAAGCTTTCTTT.

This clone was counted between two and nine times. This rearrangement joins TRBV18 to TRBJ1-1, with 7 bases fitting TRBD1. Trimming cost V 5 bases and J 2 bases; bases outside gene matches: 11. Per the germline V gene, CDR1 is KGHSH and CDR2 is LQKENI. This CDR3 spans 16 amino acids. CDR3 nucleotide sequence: TGTGCCAGCTCAGCAGACAGGGCTTCTCTAAACACTGAAGCTTTCTTT. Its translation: CASSADRASLNTEAFF.

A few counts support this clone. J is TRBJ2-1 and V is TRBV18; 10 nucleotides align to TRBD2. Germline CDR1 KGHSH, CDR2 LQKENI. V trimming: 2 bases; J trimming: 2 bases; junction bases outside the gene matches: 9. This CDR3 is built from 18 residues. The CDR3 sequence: CASSPATSGSRTYNEQFF. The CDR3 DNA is TGTGCCAGCTCACCAGCGACTAGCGGGTCGCGAACCTACAATGAGCAGTTCTTC. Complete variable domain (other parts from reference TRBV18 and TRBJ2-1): NAGVMQNPRHLVRRRGQEARLRCSPMKGHSHVYWYRQLPEEGLKFMVYLQKENIIDESGMPKERFSAEFPKEGPSILRIQQVVRGDSAAYFCASSPATSGSRTYNEQFFGPGTRLTVL.

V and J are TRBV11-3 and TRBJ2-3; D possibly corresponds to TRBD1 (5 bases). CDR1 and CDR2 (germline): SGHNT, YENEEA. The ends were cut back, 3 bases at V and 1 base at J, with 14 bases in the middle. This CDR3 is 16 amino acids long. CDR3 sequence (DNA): TGTGCCAGCAGCTTCTCGCTGGGGCTCGGCACAGATACGCAGTATTTT. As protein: CASSFSLGLGTDTQYF.

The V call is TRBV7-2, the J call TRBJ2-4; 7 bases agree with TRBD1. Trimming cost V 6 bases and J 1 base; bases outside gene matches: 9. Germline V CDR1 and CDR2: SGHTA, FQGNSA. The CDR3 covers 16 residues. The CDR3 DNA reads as TGTGCCAGCAGGAGGACAGGCGGGCAGGCCAAAAACATTCAGTACTTC. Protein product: CASRRTGGQAKNIQYF.

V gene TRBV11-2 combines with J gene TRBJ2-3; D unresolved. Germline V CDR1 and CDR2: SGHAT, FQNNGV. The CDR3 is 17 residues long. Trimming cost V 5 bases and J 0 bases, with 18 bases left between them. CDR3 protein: CASSVVGITTSTDTQYF. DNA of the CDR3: TGTGCCAGCAGCGTCGTGGGGATTACTACTAGCACAGATACGCAGTATTTT.

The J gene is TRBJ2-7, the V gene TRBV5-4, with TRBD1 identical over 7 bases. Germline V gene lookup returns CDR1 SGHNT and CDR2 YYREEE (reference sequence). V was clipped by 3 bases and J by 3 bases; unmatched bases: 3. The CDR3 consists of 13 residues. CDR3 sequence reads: CASSSDRYYEQYF. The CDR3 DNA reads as TGTGCCAGCAGCTCGGACAGGTACTACGAGCAGTACTTC.

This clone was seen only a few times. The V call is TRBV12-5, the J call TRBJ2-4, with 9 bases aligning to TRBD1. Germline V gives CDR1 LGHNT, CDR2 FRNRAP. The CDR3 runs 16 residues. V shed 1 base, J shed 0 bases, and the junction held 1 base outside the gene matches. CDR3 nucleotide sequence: TGTGCTAGTGGTTTGGGGACAGGGGAAGCCAAAAACATTCAGTACTTC. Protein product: CASGLGTGEAKNIQYF.

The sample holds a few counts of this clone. The CDR3: CASSPPSYNEQFF. The CDR3 coding sequence is TGTGCCAGCAGTCCACCGTCATACAATGAGCAGTTCTTC. The chain is built from TRBV28 and TRBJ2-1; no reliable D call. The ends were cut back, 5 bases at V and 4 bases at J, with 9 bases in the middle. This CDR3 contains 13 residues. CDR1 and CDR2 (germline): MDHEN, SYDVKM.

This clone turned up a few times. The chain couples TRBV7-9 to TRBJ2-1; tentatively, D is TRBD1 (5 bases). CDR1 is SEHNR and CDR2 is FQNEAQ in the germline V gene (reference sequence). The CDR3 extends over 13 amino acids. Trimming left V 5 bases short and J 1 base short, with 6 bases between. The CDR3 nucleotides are TGTGCCAGCAGCCGGACATCCTACAATGAGCAGTTCTTC. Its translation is CASSRTSYNEQFF. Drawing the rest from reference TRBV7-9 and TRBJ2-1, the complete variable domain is DTGVSQNPRHKITKRGQNVTFRCDPISEHNRLYWYRQTLGQGPEFLTYFQNEAQLEKSRLLSDRFSAERPKGSFSTLEIQRTEQGDSAMYLCASSRTSYNEQFFGPGTRLTVL.

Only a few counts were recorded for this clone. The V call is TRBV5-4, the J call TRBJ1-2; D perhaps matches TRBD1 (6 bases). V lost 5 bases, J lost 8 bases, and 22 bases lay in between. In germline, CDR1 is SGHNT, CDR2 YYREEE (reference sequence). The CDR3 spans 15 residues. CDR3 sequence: CASSMVRIEGVGYTF. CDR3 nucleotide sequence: TGTGCCAGCAGTATGGTGCGCATAGAGGGGGTCGGCTACACCTTC.

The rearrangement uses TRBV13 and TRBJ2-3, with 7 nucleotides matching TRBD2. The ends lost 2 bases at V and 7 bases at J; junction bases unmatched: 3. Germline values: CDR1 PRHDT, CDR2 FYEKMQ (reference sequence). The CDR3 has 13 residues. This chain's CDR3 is CASSLSGENTQYF. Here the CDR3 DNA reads TGTGCCAGCAGCTTAAGCGGGGAAAATACGCAGTATTTT. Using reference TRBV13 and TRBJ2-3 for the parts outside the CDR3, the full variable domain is AAGVIQSPRHLIKEKRETATLKCYPIPRHDTVYWYQQGPGQDPQFLISFYEKMQSDKGSIPDRFSAQQFSDYHSELNMSSLELGDSALYFCASSLSGENTQYFGPGTRLTVL.

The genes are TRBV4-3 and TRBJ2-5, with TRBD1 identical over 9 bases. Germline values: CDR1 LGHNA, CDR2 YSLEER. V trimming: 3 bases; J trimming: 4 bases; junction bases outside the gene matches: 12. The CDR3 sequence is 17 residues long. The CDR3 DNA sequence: TGCGCCAGCAGCCAGGGGGTCGGACAGGGGAATGTAGAGACCCAGTACTTC. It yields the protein CASSQGVGQGNVETQYF.

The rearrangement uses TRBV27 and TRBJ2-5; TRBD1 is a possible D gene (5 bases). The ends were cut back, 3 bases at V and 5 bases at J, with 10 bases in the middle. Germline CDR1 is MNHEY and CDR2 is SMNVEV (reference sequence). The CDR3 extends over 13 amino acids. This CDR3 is CASSFHGAETQYF. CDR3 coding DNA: TGTGCCAGCAGTTTCCATGGGGCGGAGACCCAGTACTTC.

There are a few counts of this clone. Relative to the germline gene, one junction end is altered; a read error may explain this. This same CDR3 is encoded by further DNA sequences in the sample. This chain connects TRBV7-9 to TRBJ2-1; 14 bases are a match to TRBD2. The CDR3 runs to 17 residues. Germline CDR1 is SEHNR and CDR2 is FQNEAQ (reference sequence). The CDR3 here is CASSQDRGLAGDNEQFF. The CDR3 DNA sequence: TGCGCCAGCAGCCAAGATCGGGGACTAGCGGGAGACAATGAGCAGTTCTTC.

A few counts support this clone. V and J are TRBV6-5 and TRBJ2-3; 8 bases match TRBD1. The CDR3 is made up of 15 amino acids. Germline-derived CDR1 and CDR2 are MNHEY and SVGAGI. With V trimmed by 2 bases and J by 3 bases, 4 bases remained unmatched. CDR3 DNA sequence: TGTGCCAGCAGTTACCGGACAGGGAGAACAGATACGCAGTATTTT. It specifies CASSYRTGRTDTQYF.